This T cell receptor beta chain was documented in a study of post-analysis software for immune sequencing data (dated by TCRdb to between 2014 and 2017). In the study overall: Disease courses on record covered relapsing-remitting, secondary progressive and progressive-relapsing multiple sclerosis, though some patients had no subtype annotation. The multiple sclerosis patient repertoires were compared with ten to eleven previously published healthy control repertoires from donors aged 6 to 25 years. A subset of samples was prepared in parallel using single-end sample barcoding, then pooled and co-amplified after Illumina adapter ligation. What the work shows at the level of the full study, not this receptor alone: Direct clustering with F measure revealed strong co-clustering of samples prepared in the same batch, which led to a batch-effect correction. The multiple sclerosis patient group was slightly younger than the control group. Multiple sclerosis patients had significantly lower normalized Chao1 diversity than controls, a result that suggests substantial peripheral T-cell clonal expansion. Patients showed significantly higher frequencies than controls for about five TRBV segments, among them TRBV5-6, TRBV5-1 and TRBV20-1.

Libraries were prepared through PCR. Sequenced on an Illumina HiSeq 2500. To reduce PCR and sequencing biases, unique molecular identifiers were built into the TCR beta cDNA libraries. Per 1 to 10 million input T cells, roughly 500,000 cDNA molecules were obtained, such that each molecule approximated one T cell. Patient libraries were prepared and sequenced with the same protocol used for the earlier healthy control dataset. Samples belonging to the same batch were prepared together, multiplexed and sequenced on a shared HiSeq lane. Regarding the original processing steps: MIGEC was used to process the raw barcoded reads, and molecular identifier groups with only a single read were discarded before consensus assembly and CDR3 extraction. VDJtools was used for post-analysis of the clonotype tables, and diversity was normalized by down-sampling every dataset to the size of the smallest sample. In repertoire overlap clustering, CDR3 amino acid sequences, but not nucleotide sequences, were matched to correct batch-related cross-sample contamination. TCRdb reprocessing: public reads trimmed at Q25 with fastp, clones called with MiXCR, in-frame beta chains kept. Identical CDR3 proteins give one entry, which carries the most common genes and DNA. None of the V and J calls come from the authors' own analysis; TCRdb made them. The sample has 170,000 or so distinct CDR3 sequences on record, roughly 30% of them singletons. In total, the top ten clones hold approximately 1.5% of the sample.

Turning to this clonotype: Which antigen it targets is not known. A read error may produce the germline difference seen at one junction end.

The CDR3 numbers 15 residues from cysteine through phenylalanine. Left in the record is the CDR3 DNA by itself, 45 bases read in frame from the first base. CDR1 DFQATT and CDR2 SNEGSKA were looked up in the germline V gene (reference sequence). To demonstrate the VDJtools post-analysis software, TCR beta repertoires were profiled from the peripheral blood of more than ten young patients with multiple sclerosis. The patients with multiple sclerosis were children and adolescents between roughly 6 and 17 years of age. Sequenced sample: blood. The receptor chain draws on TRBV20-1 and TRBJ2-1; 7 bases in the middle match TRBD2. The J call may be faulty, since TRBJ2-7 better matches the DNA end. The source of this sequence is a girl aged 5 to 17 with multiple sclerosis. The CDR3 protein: CSARDPTSAYNEQYF. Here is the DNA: TGCAGCGCTAGAGATCCAACTAGCGCTTACAATGAGCAGTACTTC.